The 19 T cell receptor beta chains in this list originate from one sample, sequenced in a study of T cells after posttransplantation cyclophosphamide. Treatment was busulfan-fludarabine conditioning, a marrow graft, and cyclophosphamide on days +3 and +4. Produced via immunoSEQ multiplex PCR; TCRdb's table is partial and in-frame only. The sample records roughly 4,500 clones, roughly 77% being singletons. This material consisted of PBMCs, taken 29 days after a stem cell transplant with posttransplant cyclophosphamide. These receptors were collected from a male patient between 45 and 59 years old who received an allogeneic stem cell transplant from an unrelated donor, was CMV-positive, and had acute GVHD only. The graft donor may have contributed some T cells.

The chain employs TRBV28 and TRBJ2-2; 7 bases are a match to TRBD2. The CDR3 length is 16 residues. Trimming cost V 6 bases and J 2 bases; bases outside gene matches: 9. Germline CDR1 and CDR2: MDHEN and SYDVKM. The CDR3 here is CASSPLGLVNTGELFF. The DNA of the CDR3 is TGTGCCAGCAGCCCCCTAGGACTAGTCAACACCGGGGAGCTGTTTTTT. Full variable domain (missing parts from reference TRBV28 and TRBJ2-2): DVKVTQSSRYLVKRTGEKVFLECVQDMDHENMFWYRQDPGLGLRLIYFSYDVKMKEKGDIPEGYSVSREKKERFSLILESASTNQTSMYLCASSPLGLVNTGELFFGEGSRLTVL.

This clone appeared a single time. This chain joins TRBV5-1 and TRBJ1-1; D is unresolved. This CDR3 spans 16 amino acids. V shed 0 bases and J shed 0 bases, with 12 bases lying between them. The germline gives CDR1 SGHRS, CDR2 YFSETQ. The CDR3: CASSLGGIPMNTEAFF. The CDR3 bases are TGCGCCAGCAGCTTGGGAGGGATCCCGATGAACACTGAAGCTTTCTTT.

This sequence joins TRBV11-2 and TRBJ2-5, with D possibly being TRBD2 (5 bases). Per germline, CDR1 SGHAT and CDR2 FQNNGV. The CDR3 sequence is 13 residues long. Between the trimmed V and J ends, which lost 8 bases and 2 bases, there was a span of 12 bases. CDR3 residues: CASASQRQETQYF. CDR3 DNA: TGTGCCAGCGCATCCCAGCGGCAAGAGACCCAGTACTTC.

The chain joins TRBV14 to TRBJ2-1; weak D call: TRBD2 (6 bases). This CDR3 has 16 amino acids. CDR1 is SGHDN, CDR2 FVKESK, per germline. The V end was cut by 0 bases, the J end by 1 base, with 10 bases between. Here the CDR3 reads CASSQDIAESYNEQFF. CDR3 nucleotides: TGTGCCAGCAGCCAAGACATAGCGGAGTCCTACAATGAGCAGTTCTTC. Looking up the rest from reference TRBV14 and TRBJ2-1 gives the full variable domain: EAGVTQFPSHSVIEKGQTVTLRCDPISGHDNLYWYRRVMGKEIKFLLHFVKESKQDESGMPNNRFLAERTGGTYSTLKVQPAELEDSGVYFCASSQDIAESYNEQFFGPGTRLTVL.

This clone was seen a few times. This chain uses TRBV19 with TRBJ1-3; D call uncertain. The CDR3 is made up of 15 amino acids. Trimming took off 8 bases at V and 0 bases at J, with 14 bases between the two ends. CDR1 is LNHDA, CDR2 SQIVND, per germline (reference sequence). CDR3 protein: CASSTLRVSGNTIYF. CDR3 nucleotides: TGTGCCAGTTCTACCCTGAGGGTCTCTGGAAACACCATATATTTT.

The J gene is TRBJ2-7, the V gene TRBV10-3, with D perhaps matching TRBD1 (5 bases). V shed 4 bases and J shed 0 bases, with 7 bases lying between them. This CDR3 is built from 13 residues. Germline loops: CDR1 ENHRY, CDR2 SYGVKD. The CDR3 DNA sequence: TGTGCCATCAGTGGGACAACCTCCTACGAGCAGTACTTC. It codes for CAISGTTSYEQYF.

This clone was seen a handful of times. The chain joins TRBV5-6 to TRBJ2-1; 14 positions agree with TRBD2. J gave up 8 bases and V 4 bases, and 11 bases lay outside the gene matches. Germline V gives CDR1 SGHDT, CDR2 YYEEEE. The length of the CDR3 is 17 residues. The CDR3, as DNA: TGTGCCAGCAGCCCGAGACTAGCGGGGGGGCCGGGCTATGAGCAGTTCTTC. It codes for CASSPRLAGGPGYEQFF.

The chain recombines TRBV5-5 with TRBJ2-3; no firm D call. Germline lookup yields CDR1 SGHKS and CDR2 YYEKEE (reference sequence). V dropped 6 bases and J dropped 2 bases, with 19 bases sitting between them. The CDR3 is 16 residues long. CDR3 in DNA: TGTGCCAGCACCATCGGGTTTGCGGAGAACACAGATACGCAGTATTTT. It translates to CASTIGFAENTDTQYF.

This chain connects TRBV19 to TRBJ2-1; 10 bases match TRBD2. The CDR3 extends over 12 amino acids. CDR1 is LNHDA, CDR2 SQIVND, per germline (reference sequence). The CDR3: CSSGRAHNEQFF. Written as DNA, the CDR3 is TGTTCGAGCGGGAGGGCCCACAATGAGCAGTTCTTC.

V is TRBV5-5 and J is TRBJ2-7; 9 positions match TRBD1. Looked up from germline, CDR1 is SGHKS and CDR2 is YYEKEE (reference sequence). This CDR3 comprises 13 residues. V was pared by 5 bases and J by 7 bases, with 7 bases of the junction left unmatched. The CDR3 loop is CASSLQGAQEQYF. CDR3 DNA: TGTGCCAGCAGTTTACAGGGGGCGCAGGAGCAGTACTTC.

In its sample, this clone ranks as medium-sized. The chain recombines TRBV7-9 with TRBJ1-3, with TRBD1 as a possible D gene (6 bases). The germline V gene has CDR1 SEHNR and CDR2 FQNEAQ (reference sequence). This CDR3 region has 14 residues. V shed 4 bases and J shed 5 bases, with 12 bases lying between them. This CDR3 is CASSYGGQRNTIYF. The CDR3, as DNA: TGTGCCAGCAGCTACGGAGGACAGAGAAACACCATATATTTT.

The chain has TRBV29-1 and TRBJ2-1; a possible D gene is TRBD2 (6 bases). V lost 3 bases and J 4 bases, leaving 22 bases between the germline ends. Germline CDR1 is SQVTM and CDR2 is ANQGSEA. This CDR3 region has 17 residues. CDR3 nucleotide sequence: TGCAGCGTTGATGGGTTTGCGGGAACCCCACTATACAATGAGCAGTTCTTC. It is translated as CSVDGFAGTPLYNEQFF.

J is TRBJ1-3 and V is TRBV28, with a tentative D call TRBD1 (5 bases). The length of the CDR3 is 15 residues. Trimming cost V 7 bases and J 3 bases, with 16 bases left between them. CDR1 is MDHEN, CDR2 SYDVKM, per germline. The CDR3: CASTSLWGVGNTIYF. CDR3 DNA: TGTGCCAGCACCTCCCTTTGGGGGGTTGGAAACACCATATATTTT.

This clone appeared a single time. V is TRBV9 and J is TRBJ2-1, with TRBD1 as a possible D gene (6 bases). The CDR3 has 15 residues. CDR1 SGDLS and CDR2 YYNGEE come from the germline V gene. Trimming stripped 0 bases from V and 8 bases from J, with 15 bases between. This chain's CDR3 is CASSVGGGTLDEQFF. The DNA for the CDR3 is TGTGCCAGCAGCGTAGGAGGGGGTACTTTGGATGAGCAGTTCTTC.

The chain carries TRBV10-2 and TRBJ2-5; 7 bases line up with TRBD2. V lost 2 bases, J lost 4 bases, and 7 bases stayed unmatched. The CDR3 length is 15 residues. CDR1 is WSHSY, CDR2 SAAADI, per germline. The DNA for the CDR3 is TGCGCCAGCAGTGAGGAGGCGGGAGCTGGAGAGACCCAGTACTTC. This translates into CASSEEAGAGETQYF.

The V and J genes are TRBV27 and TRBJ2-2; TRBD2 agrees at 11 bases. There are 17 residues in the CDR3. The trim removed 2 bases at V and 4 bases at J, leaving 6 bases unmatched. CDR1 is MNHEY, CDR2 SMNVEV, per germline (reference sequence). CDR3 amino acids: CASSLVAGGPGTGELFF. CDR3 nucleotides: TGTGCCAGCAGTTTAGTAGCGGGAGGGCCCGGCACCGGGGAGCTGTTTTTT.

V gene TRBV5-1 combines with J gene TRBJ2-7, with a possible D match to TRBD2 (6 bases). V dropped 4 bases and J dropped 0 bases, with 17 bases sitting between them. The CDR3 loop spans 16 amino acids. CDR1 and CDR2 from the germline V gene are SGHRS and YFSETQ. The CDR3 region is CASSTTSLFPSYEQYF. The CDR3 coding sequence is TGCGCCAGCAGCACAACTAGCCTGTTCCCCTCCTACGAGCAGTACTTC. The whole variable domain, filled in from reference TRBV5-1 and TRBJ2-7, reads KAGVTQTPRYLIKTRGQQVTLSCSPISGHRSVSWYQQTPGQGLQFLFEYFSETQRNKGNFPGRFSGRQFSNSRSEMNVSTLELGDSALYLCASSTTSLFPSYEQYFGPGTRLTVT.

The chain joins TRBV19 to TRBJ2-3; possible D gene TRBD2, 6 bases. The length of the CDR3 is 13 residues. V lost 7 bases and J 3 bases, leaving 11 bases between the germline ends. Germline V gene data show CDR1 as LNHDA and CDR2 as SQIVND (reference sequence). The CDR3 DNA reads as TGTGCCAGTATCGGCGGGACGACAGATACGCAGTATTTT. This codes for CASIGGTTDTQYF.

This clone came up a few times. The CDR3 DNA follows: TGTGCCAGCAGCTTCCTCTCAGGGGGCAAAAACATTCAGTACTTC. Its protein is CASSFLSGGKNIQYF. The V and J genes are TRBV7-9 and TRBJ2-4, with 7 bases matching TRBD1. The trim removed 3 bases at V and 3 bases at J, leaving 5 bases unmatched. Germline CDR1 SEHNR, CDR2 FQNEAQ (reference sequence). This CDR3 contains 15 residues.